This TCR beta chain was found in a study of cytomegalovirus exposure and HLA in healthy donors. PCR primers comprised 60 Vbeta and 13 Jbeta primers. The table came from immunoSEQ multiplex PCR; TCRdb's copy has only in-frame clones and leaves some out. The table records some 130,000 clones, about four fifths of them present only once. From germline, CDR1 is LNHDA and CDR2 SQIVND (reference sequence). The CDR3 runs 16 residues. Unmatched junction bases numbered 12, after V lost 6 bases and J lost 4 bases. Material: PBMCs. The V gene is TRBV19, the J gene TRBJ2-1; TRBD2 matches at 7 bases. This TCR was sampled from a man in his thirties or forties in good health. The DNA for the CDR3 is TGTGCCAGTAGCCCGATCCGGGACTACACTTACAATGAGCAGTTCTTC. Translated: CASSPIRDYTYNEQFF.